The next 11 T cell receptor beta chains were all read from a single sample in a study of shared clonotypes between healthy human individuals. Sequenced by immunoSEQ multiplex PCR; TCRdb stores in-frame clones only, minus some. The sample lists some 1.5 million clones; 95% to 99% were seen once. Sample: naive CD4+ T cells sorted from blood. Subset noted: CD45RA+ positively selected. These receptors were collected from a man aged 25 to 40 in good health.

This chain links TRBV30 with TRBJ1-1; D not resolved. Trimming shortened V by 1 base and J by 6 bases, and 3 bases separated the two germline ends. Germline loops: CDR1 GTSNPN, CDR2 SVGIG (reference sequence). The CDR3 sequence is 10 residues long. The CDR3 loop reads CAWSGAEAFF. CDR3 sequence (DNA): TGTGCCTGGAGTGGGGCTGAAGCTTTCTTT.

As concerns this clone: Additional DNA sequences in this sample encode the identical CDR3. The chain links TRBV18 to TRBJ2-1, with D perhaps TRBD1 (5 bases). The V and J ends lost 1 base and 4 bases respectively, with 11 bases between them. The germline gives CDR1 KGHSH, CDR2 LQKENI. This CDR3 is built from 15 residues. The CDR3 is CASSPRQGAYNEQFF. In DNA form, the CDR3 reads TGTGCCAGCTCACCACGGCAGGGTGCTTACAATGAGCAGTTCTTC.

This rearrangement joins TRBV5-6 to TRBJ2-1; no clear D. The CDR3 totals 11 residues. The germline V gene encodes CDR1 SGHDT and CDR2 YYEEEE. Trimming left V 2 bases short and J 10 bases short, with 7 bases between. The chain's CDR3 is CASSFAMEQFF. In DNA form, the CDR3 reads TGTGCCAGCAGCTTTGCTATGGAGCAGTTCTTC.

The rearrangement joins TRBV19 to TRBJ2-2; D remains unclear. CDR3 size: 15 residues. Trimming shortened V by 9 bases and J by 3 bases, and 17 bases separated the two germline ends. Per the germline V gene, CDR1 is LNHDA and CDR2 is SQIVND (reference sequence). In nucleotides, the CDR3 is TGTGCCAGCTATGATGGACGGATCTACACCGGGGAGCTGTTTTTT. Protein product: CASYDGRIYTGELFF.

On this clone itself: Distinct nucleotide sequences in the sample also encode this CDR3. V gene TRBV18 combines with J gene TRBJ2-2, with D possibly matching TRBD2 (5 bases). CDR1 is KGHSH and CDR2 is LQKENI in the germline V gene. Trimming removed 3 bases from V and 8 bases from J, with 10 bases in between. The CDR3 has 13 amino acids. CDR3 sequence reads: CASSPPGKGELFF. CDR3 in DNA: TGTGCCAGCTCACCGCCCGGGAAAGGGGAGCTGTTTTTT. The whole variable domain, remainder taken from reference TRBV18 and TRBJ2-2, is NAGVMQNPRHLVRRRGQEARLRCSPMKGHSHVYWYRQLPEEGLKFMVYLQKENIIDESGMPKERFSAEFPKEGPSILRIQQVVRGDSAAYFCASSPPGKGELFFGEGSRLTVL.

CDR3 nucleotide sequence: TGTGCCAGCAGCCGAGGGGGGATCAATCAGCCCCAGCATTTT. It codes for CASSRGGINQPQHF. This chain uses TRBV11-2 with TRBJ1-5; weak D call: TRBD1 (6 bases). This CDR3 has 14 residues. Trimming took 5 bases from V and 3 from J, leaving 11 bases between them. The germline CDR1 and CDR2 sequences are SGHAT and FQNNGV.

This rearrangement joins TRBV28 to TRBJ1-1; D unresolved. Trimming removed 3 bases from V and 0 bases from J, with 11 bases in between. In germline, CDR1 is MDHEN, CDR2 SYDVKM. The CDR3 consists of 15 residues. The DNA for the CDR3 is TGTGCCAGCAGTTTTGGGAGGGCGGTGAACACTGAAGCTTTCTTT. It translates to CASSFGRAVNTEAFF.

The chain uses TRBV5-1 and TRBJ2-3, with TRBD2 matching over 8 bases. CDR1 and CDR2 (germline): SGHRS, YFSETQ. The CDR3 extends over 17 amino acids. Trimming removed 1 base from V and 5 bases from J; junction bases left unmatched: 12. The CDR3 DNA is TGCGCCAGCAGCTTGTCTCCCGGGGCAGCGGGAGTAGATACGCAGTATTTT. Translation: CASSLSPGAAGVDTQYF.

This chain uses TRBV19 with TRBJ2-3, with 7 bases that match TRBD1. CDR1 and CDR2 from the germline V gene are LNHDA and SQIVND (reference sequence). Trimming removed 5 bases from V and 2 bases from J; junction bases left unmatched: 7. This CDR3 has 15 amino acids. The CDR3 DNA sequence: TGTGCCAGTAGTGCCCAGGGACAGAACACAGATACGCAGTATTTT. This codes for CASSAQGQNTDTQYF.

The chain couples TRBV2 to TRBJ2-3; TRBD1 matches 12 bases. CDR1 and CDR2 from the germline V gene are SNHLY and FYNNEI. With V trimmed by 2 bases and J by 1 base, 4 bases remained unmatched. The length of the CDR3 is 17 residues. CDR3 sequence reads: CASSERGQGAGTDTQYF. As DNA, the CDR3 is TGTGCCAGCAGTGAAAGGGGACAGGGGGCAGGCACAGATACGCAGTATTTT.

The gene calls are TRBV5-6 and TRBJ1-2; 8 positions agree with TRBD1. CDR3 length: 19 amino acids. Per germline, CDR1 SGHDT and CDR2 YYEEEE. With 4 bases clipped from V and 4 bases from J, the junction kept 21 bases outside the gene matches. CDR3 protein: CASSPGFVRTGRAVYGYTF. CDR3 DNA: TGTGCCAGCAGCCCGGGATTCGTCAGGACAGGGCGGGCGGTCTATGGCTACACCTTC.